This T cell receptor beta chain was captured by sequencing in a study of T-cell reconstitution after alpha-beta-depleted transplantation in children. Broader study findings: T-cell numbers and diversity one year post-transplant derived largely from freshly generated T cells. Where some patients showed high TCRbeta diversity at day 60, it came from recipient T cells and thymic progenitors that had survived. As was reported, about two months after transplant, alpha-beta T cells came from several hundred expanded graft clones.

Trimming removed 2 bases at V and 5 bases at J, with 12 bases between. Germline loops: CDR1 MNHEY, CDR2 SVGAGI. The CDR3 has 14 amino acids. For this clonotype: Its antigen is not known.

As it was prepared, the TCRbeta library received unique molecular identifiers. MiXCR, applied by TCRdb to the PCR reads, yields one record per CDR3 protein. The repertoire has some 300,000 distinct CDR3 sequences, around 10% of them found once; the top ten carry 7.5%. This chain connects TRBV6-5 to TRBJ2-5; no firm D call. This sequence originates from a boy younger than two with acute myeloid leukemia, due to receive a stem cell transplant. The material was PBMCs, obtained before TCRalphabeta/CD19-depleted stem cell transplant. The DNA of the CDR3 is TGTGCCAGCAGTTACGGTGGTTTTGGTGAGACCCAGTACTTC. Translated, it gives CASSYGGFGETQYF.